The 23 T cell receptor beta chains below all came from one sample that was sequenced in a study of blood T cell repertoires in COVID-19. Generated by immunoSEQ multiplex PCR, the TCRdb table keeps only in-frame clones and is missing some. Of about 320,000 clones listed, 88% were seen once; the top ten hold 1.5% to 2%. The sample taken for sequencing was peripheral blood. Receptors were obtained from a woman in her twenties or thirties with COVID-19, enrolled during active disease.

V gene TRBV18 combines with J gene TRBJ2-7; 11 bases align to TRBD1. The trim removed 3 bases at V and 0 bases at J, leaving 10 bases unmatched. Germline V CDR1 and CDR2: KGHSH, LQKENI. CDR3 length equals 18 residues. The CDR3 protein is CASSPPRGQGVSSYEQYF. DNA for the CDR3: TGTGCCAGCTCACCCCCTAGGGGACAGGGGGTAAGCTCCTACGAGCAGTACTTC.

In DNA form, the CDR3 reads TGTGCCAGCAGACAGGACAGGGCGGCTGAAGCTTTCTTT. It is translated as CASRQDRAAEAFF. V gene TRBV27 combines with J gene TRBJ1-1; 8 bases agree with TRBD1. This CDR3 is built from 13 residues. Per the germline V gene, CDR1 is MNHEY and CDR2 is SMNVEV (reference sequence). The ends lost 6 bases at V and 6 bases at J; junction bases unmatched: 6.

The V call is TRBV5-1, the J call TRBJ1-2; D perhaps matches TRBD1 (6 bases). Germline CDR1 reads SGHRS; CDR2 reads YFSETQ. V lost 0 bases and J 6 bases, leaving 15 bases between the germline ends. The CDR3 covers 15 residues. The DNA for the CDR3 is TGCGCCAGCAGCTTGGCCCCCGGACCAGGGGATGGCTACACCTTC. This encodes CASSLAPGPGDGYTF.

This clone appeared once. The CDR3 sequence: CASSPGQGRSGANVLTF. The CDR3 nucleotides read TGCGCCAGCAGCCCCGGACAGGGGAGGTCTGGGGCCAACGTCCTGACTTTC. V and J are TRBV5-1 and TRBJ2-6; 9 bases line up with TRBD1. The CDR3 is 17 residues long. J lost 1 base, V lost 4 bases, and 6 bases had no gene match. CDR1 is SGHRS, CDR2 YFSETQ, per germline. Together with reference TRBV5-1 and TRBJ2-6, the CDR3 gives the full variable domain: KAGVTQTPRYLIKTRGQQVTLSCSPISGHRSVSWYQQTPGQGLQFLFEYFSETQRNKGNFPGRFSGRQFSNSRSEMNVSTLELGDSALYLCASSPGQGRSGANVLTFGAGSRLTVL.

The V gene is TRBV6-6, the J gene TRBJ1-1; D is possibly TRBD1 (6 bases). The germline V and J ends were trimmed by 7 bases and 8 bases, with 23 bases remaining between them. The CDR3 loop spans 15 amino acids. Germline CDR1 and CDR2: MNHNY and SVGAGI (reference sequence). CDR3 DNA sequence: TGTGCCAGCAACACGAACCAGAGGACAGAGATCGAAGCTTTCTTT. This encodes CASNTNQRTEIEAFF.

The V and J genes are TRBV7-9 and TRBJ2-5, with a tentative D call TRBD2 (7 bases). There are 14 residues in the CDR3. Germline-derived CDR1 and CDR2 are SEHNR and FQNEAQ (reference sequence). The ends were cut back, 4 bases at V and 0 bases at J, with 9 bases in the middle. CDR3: CASSSGGHQETQYF. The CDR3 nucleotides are TGTGCCAGCAGCTCCGGGGGGCACCAAGAGACCCAGTACTTC.

The CDR3 is CASNDRVNTEAFF. CDR3 DNA sequence: TGCGCCAGCAACGACAGGGTGAACACTGAAGCTTTCTTT. V gene TRBV5-1 combines with J gene TRBJ1-1; 7 bases match TRBD1. CDR3 length: 13 residues. V dropped 6 bases and J dropped 0; count of bases not matched to a gene: 2. CDR1 is SGHRS and CDR2 is YFSETQ in the germline V gene.

CDR3 DNA: TGCGCCAGCAGCCCAGGGCCGACTTCCAATGAAAAACTGTTTTTT. Its protein product is CASSPGPTSNEKLFF. V is TRBV5-1 and J is TRBJ1-4, with D perhaps TRBD1 (5 bases). The CDR3 extends over 15 amino acids. CDR1 SGHRS and CDR2 YFSETQ come from the germline V gene. The V and J ends lost 4 bases and 5 bases respectively, with 15 bases between them.

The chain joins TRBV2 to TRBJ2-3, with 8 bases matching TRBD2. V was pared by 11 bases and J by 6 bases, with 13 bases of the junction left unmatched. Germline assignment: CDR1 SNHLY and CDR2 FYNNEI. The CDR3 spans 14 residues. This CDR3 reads CAGTGGTMMDTQYF. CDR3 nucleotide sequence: TGTGCCGGAACGGGAGGGACAATGATGGATACGCAGTATTTT.

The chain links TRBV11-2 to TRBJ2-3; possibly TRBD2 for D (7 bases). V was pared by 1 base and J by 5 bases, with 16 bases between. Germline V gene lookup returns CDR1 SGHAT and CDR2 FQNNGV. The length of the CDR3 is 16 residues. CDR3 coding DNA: TGTGCCAGCAGCTTAGGGGTAGGGGGGGTTGAAGATACGCAGTATTTT. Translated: CASSLGVGGVEDTQYF.

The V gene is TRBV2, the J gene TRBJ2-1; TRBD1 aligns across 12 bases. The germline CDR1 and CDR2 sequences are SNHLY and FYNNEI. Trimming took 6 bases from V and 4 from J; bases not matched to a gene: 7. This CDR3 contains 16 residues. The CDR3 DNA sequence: TGTGCCAGCAGAGGGACAGGGGGCCGACCTTACAATGAGCAGTTCTTC. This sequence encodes CASRGTGGRPYNEQFF. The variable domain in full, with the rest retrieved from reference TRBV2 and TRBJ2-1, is EPEVTQTPSHQVTQMGQEVILRCVPISNHLYFYWYRQILGQKVEFLVSFYNNEISEKSEIFDDQFSVERPDGSNFTLKIRSTKLEDSAMYFCASRGTGGRPYNEQFFGPGTRLTVL.

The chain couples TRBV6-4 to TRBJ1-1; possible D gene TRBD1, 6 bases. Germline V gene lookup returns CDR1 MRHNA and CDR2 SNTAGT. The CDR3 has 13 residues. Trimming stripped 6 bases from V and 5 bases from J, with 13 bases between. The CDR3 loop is CASSAARGTEAFF. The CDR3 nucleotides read TGTGCCAGCAGCGCAGCCAGGGGAACTGAAGCTTTCTTT.

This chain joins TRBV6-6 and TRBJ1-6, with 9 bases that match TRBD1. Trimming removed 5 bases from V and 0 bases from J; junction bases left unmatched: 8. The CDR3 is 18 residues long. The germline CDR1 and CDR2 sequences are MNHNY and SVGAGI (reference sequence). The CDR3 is CASSRPDRGSSYNSPLHF. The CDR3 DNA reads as TGTGCCAGCAGTCGCCCTGACAGGGGGAGCTCCTATAATTCACCCCTCCACTTT.

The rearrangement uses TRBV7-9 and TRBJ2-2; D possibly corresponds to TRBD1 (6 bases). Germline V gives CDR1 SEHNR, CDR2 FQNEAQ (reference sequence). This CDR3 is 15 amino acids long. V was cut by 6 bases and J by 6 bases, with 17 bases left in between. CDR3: CASSRTASGSGELFF. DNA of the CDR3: TGTGCCAGCAGTCGGACAGCCTCAGGATCCGGGGAGCTGTTTTTT.

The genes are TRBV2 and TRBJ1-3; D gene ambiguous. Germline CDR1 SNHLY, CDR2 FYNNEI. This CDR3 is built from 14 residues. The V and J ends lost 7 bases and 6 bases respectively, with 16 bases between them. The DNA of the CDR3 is TGTGCCAGCATGTCCCACGGGTTGGAAAACACCATATATTTT. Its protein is CASMSHGLENTIYF.

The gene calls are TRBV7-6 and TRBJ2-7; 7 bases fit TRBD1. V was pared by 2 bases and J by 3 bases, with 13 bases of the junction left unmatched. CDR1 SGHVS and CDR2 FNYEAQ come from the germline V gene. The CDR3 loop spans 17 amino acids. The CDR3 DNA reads TGTGCCAGCAGCTTACAATACAGGGGTCTCAAAAACTACGAGCAGTACTTC. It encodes CASSLQYRGLKNYEQYF.

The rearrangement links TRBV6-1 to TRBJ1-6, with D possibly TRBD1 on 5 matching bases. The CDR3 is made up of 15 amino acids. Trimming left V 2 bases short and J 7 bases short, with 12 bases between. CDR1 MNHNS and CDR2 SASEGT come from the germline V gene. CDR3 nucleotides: TGTGCCAGCAGTGAACGTGTAGGGGTGAATTCACCCCTCCACTTT. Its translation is CASSERVGVNSPLHF.

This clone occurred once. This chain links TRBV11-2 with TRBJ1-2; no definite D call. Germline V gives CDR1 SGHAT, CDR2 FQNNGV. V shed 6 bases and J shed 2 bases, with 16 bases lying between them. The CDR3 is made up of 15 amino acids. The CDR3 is CASRHLKGGNYGYTF. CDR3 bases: TGTGCCAGCAGACACCTCAAGGGAGGGAACTATGGCTACACCTTC. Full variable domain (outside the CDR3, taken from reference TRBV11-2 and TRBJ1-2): EAGVAQSPRYKIIEKRQSVAFWCNPISGHATLYWYQQILGQGPKLLIQFQNNGVVDDSQLPKDRFSAERLKGVDSTLKIQPAKLEDSAVYLCASRHLKGGNYGYTFGSGTRLTVV.

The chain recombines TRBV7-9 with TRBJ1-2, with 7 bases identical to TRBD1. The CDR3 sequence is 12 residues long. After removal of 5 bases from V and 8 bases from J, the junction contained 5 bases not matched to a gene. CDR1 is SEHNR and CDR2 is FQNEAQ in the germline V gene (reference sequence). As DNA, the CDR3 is TGTGCCAGCAGCGCCTACAGGGGCGGCTACACCTTC. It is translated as CASSAYRGGYTF.

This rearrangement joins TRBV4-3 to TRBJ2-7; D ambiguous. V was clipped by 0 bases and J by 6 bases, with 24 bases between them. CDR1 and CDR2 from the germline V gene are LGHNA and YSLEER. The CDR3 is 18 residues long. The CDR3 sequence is CASSQDYTGSRPAGEQYF. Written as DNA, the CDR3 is TGCGCCAGCAGCCAAGATTATACGGGTAGTCGACCCGCCGGCGAGCAGTACTTC.

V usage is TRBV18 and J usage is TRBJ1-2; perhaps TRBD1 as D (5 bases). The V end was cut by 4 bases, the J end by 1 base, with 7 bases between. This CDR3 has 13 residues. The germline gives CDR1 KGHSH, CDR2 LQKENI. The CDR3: CASSLDSNYGYTF. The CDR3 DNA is TGTGCCAGCTCACTCGACAGTAACTATGGCTACACCTTC.

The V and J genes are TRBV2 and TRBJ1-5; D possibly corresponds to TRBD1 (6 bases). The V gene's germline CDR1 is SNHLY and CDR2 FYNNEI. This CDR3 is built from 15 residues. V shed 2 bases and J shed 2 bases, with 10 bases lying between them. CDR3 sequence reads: CASSENKGGNQPQHF. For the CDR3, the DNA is TGTGCCAGCAGTGAAAATAAGGGGGGCAATCAGCCCCAGCATTTT.

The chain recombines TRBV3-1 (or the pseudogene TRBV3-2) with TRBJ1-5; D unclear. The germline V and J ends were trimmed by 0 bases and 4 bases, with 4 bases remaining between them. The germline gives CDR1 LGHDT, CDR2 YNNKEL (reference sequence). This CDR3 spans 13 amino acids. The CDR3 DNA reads TGTGCCAGCAGCCAAGATCTTAATCAGCCCCAGCATTTT. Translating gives CASSQDLNQPQHF.